Each of the 8 T cell receptor beta chains below was sequenced from the same sample in a study of blood T cell repertoires in COVID-19. TCRdb keeps only in-frame clones here, not all; method: immunoSEQ multiplex PCR. The repertoire has about 200,000 clones, roughly nine tenths of them found once; the top ten carry more than 8.5%. Sequencing was carried out using peripheral blood. Every receptor here comes from a woman between 50 and 59 years old with COVID-19, enrolled during active disease.

The CDR3, as DNA: TGTGCCAGCAGCCTATTATATAATTCACCCCTCCACTTT. This translates into CASSLLYNSPLHF. This sequence joins TRBV7-9 and TRBJ1-6; unclear D gene. CDR1 is SEHNR and CDR2 is FQNEAQ in the germline V gene (reference sequence). Trimming removed 5 bases at V and 4 bases at J, with 6 bases between. This CDR3 has 13 residues.

The rearrangement uses TRBV28 and TRBJ1-1; D perhaps matches TRBD1 (5 bases). This CDR3 has 11 amino acids. V was cut by 11 bases and J by 3 bases, with 10 bases left in between. In germline, CDR1 is MDHEN, CDR2 SYDVKM. Written as DNA, the CDR3 is TGTGCCGTGGGGGGATACACTGAAGCTTTCTTT. It yields the protein CAVGGYTEAFF.

This clone was recorded only once. The V and J genes are TRBV19 and TRBJ1-2; D is unclear. Germline V lookup: CDR1 LNHDA, CDR2 SQIVND (reference sequence). V lost 1 base, J lost 4 bases, and 7 bases lay in between. The CDR3 loop spans 13 amino acids. CDR3 protein: CASSIASFYGYTF. CDR3 sequence (DNA): TGTGCCAGTAGTATAGCCTCCTTCTATGGCTACACCTTC.

The J gene is TRBJ1-5, the V gene TRBV28; perhaps TRBD1 as D (6 bases). Germline V gene sequence: CDR1 MDHEN, CDR2 SYDVKM. This CDR3 has 15 residues. The V end was cut by 3 bases, the J end by 1 base, with 10 bases between. The CDR3 loop reads CASSLAGASNQPQHF. Here the CDR3 DNA reads TGTGCCAGCAGTTTGGCGGGGGCGAGCAATCAGCCCCAGCATTTT.

The rearrangement uses TRBV5-6 and TRBJ1-1; TRBD1 matches at 7 bases. The V segment lost 3 bases and the J segment 5 bases; nucleotides outside the gene matches: 10. Per the germline V gene, CDR1 is SGHDT and CDR2 is YYEEEE. The CDR3 is 15 residues long. The CDR3 coding sequence is TGTGCCAGCAGCTCGGACACAGGGGTAGAGACTGAAGCTTTCTTT. Its protein product is CASSSDTGVETEAFF.

V is TRBV28 and J is TRBJ1-1; D may be TRBD1 (5 bases). Germline loops: CDR1 MDHEN, CDR2 SYDVKM. Trimming took off 2 bases at V and 7 bases at J, with 14 bases between the two ends. The CDR3 loop spans 14 amino acids. The CDR3 loop reads CASSLVMGTFEAFF. CDR3 in DNA: TGTGCCAGCAGTTTAGTAATGGGGACTTTTGAAGCTTTCTTT.

This clone was counted between two and nine times. The CDR3 here is CATSPGTGGNQPQHF. The CDR3 DNA is TGTGCCACGTCCCCCGGGACAGGGGGTAATCAGCCCCAGCATTTT. The chain recombines TRBV24-1 with TRBJ1-5; 11 bases are shared with TRBD1. The CDR3 runs to 15 residues. Germline CDR1 reads KGHDR; CDR2 reads SFDVKD. V shed 10 bases, J shed 4 bases, and the junction held 8 bases outside the gene matches.

The chain couples TRBV10-3 to TRBJ1-5; 7 positions agree with TRBD1. V shed 4 bases, J shed 4 bases, and the junction held 10 bases outside the gene matches. The CDR3 length is 16 residues. Per germline, CDR1 ENHRY and CDR2 SYGVKD. The DNA for the CDR3 is TGTGCCATCAGTGCCGCCGGGACAGCCCTAAATCAGCCCCAGCATTTT. This codes for CAISAAGTALNQPQHF.